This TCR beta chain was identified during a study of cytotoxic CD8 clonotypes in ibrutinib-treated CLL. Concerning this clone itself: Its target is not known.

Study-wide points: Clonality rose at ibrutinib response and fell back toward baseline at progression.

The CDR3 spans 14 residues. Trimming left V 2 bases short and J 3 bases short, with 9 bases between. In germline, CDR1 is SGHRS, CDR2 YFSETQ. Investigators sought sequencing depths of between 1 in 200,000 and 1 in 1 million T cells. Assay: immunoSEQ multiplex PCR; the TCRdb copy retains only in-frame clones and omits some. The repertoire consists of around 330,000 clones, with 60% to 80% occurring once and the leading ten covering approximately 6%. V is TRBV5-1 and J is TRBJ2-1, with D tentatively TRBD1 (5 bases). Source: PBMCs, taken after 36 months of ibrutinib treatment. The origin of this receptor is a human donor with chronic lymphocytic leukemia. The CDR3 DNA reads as TGCGCCAGCAGCTTCAAGACAGACTACAATGAGCAGTTCTTC. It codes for CASSFKTDYNEQFF.